The TCR beta chain under discussion was sequenced for a study of blood T cells in healthy people across ages. Study as a whole: Per two T cells, about one barcoded beta molecule was captured through template switching.

Overall study results and limits: Reliance upon unsorted PBMCs precluded definitive naive versus antigen-experienced comparison. The study found more naive CD4+ cells and higher diversity in long-lived than aged donors.

Worth noting for this clonotype: Its matching antigen is unknown.

CDR3 size: 14 residues. The germline V gene has CDR1 MGHDK and CDR2 SYGVNS. Trimming took 2 bases from V and 4 from J; bases not matched to a gene: 1. A J-beta primer mix and a sample-barcoded 5' primer were used in a second PCR of about 7 to 12 cycles. Each CDR3 protein is one row after TCRdb ran MiXCR on the 5' RACE reads. The data show about 1.8 million distinct CDR3 sequences, with around 48% seen just once and around 2.1% held by the top ten. Sequencing was done on a sample of blood. J is TRBJ1-2 and V is TRBV25-1; 10 nucleotides match TRBD1. The clonotype comes from a woman aged 40 to 49 in good health. CDR3 in amino acids: CASSERTGGYGYTF. In DNA, the CDR3 is TGTGCCAGCAGTGAACGGACAGGGGGCTATGGCTACACCTTC.